Listed here is a single T cell receptor beta chain. The record originates from a study of shared T cell receptors in the human thymus. Germline CDR1 SGDLS, CDR2 YYNGEE. CDR3 size: 13 residues. V gave up 0 bases and J gave up 6 bases; unmatched junction bases: 2. Some clones are missing from TCRdb's copy, which holds only in-frame ones; the method was immunoSEQ multiplex PCR. The table shows more than 550,000 clones, with 80% to 90% occurring only once. These data also formed part of another study, on human thymus T cells. Turning to that study: It was healthy Finnish infants having corrective surgery for congenital heart defects who were the donors. Resections removed during corrective heart surgery provided the thymus tissue used. Related studies noted strongly shared thymic repertoires across unrelated people.

The origin of this receptor is a girl less than two years old with a congenital heart defect. The sequenced material came from thymocytes. This rearrangement joins TRBV9 to TRBJ1-2; 7 bases are a match to TRBD1. CDR3: CASSVEGANGYTF. CDR3 DNA sequence: TGTGCCAGCAGCGTAGAGGGGGCAAATGGCTACACCTTC.